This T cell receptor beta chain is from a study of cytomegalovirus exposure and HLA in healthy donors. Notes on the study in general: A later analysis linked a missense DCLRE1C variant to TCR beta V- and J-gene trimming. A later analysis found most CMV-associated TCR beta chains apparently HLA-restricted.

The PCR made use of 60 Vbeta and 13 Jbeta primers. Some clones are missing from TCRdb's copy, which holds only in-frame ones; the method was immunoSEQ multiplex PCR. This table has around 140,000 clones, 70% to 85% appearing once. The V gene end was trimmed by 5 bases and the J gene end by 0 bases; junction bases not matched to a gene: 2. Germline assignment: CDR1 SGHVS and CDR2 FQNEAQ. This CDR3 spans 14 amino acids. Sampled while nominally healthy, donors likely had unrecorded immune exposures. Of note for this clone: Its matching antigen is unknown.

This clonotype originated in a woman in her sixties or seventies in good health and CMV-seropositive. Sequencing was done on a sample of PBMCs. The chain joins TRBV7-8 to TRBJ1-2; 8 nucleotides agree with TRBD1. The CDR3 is CASSGDRSNYGYTF. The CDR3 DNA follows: TGTGCCAGCAGCGGGGACAGGTCTAACTATGGCTACACCTTC.